The source of this T cell receptor beta chain is a study of shared clonotypes between healthy human individuals. Study-wide points: Estimated clonotype richness was generally higher in naive than memory subsets.

The repertoire was sequenced with immunoSEQ multiplex PCR; TCRdb's copy has only in-frame clones and lacks some. Of around 2.1 million clones listed, 93% are singletons. CD45RO-negative CD8 cells positively selected for CCR7 made up the naive population, which excluded terminally differentiated effector memory CD45RA+ cells. Points on this clone: Its antigen is still unknown.

Sample: naive CD8+ T cells from PBMCs. The sequence came from a man younger than 35 in good health. Some clones in this sample may be carry-over from other donors' samples.

This CDR3 is CASTKRGTGFYEQYF. The CDR3 DNA is TGTGCCAGCACCAAACGCGGGACAGGGTTTTACGAGCAGTACTTC. V gene TRBV27 combines with J gene TRBJ2-7, with 9 bases fitting TRBD1. The V and J ends lost 7 bases and 4 bases, in that order; junction bases with no gene match: 11. The CDR3 runs 15 residues. Germline V gene lookup returns CDR1 MNHEY and CDR2 SMNVEV (reference sequence).